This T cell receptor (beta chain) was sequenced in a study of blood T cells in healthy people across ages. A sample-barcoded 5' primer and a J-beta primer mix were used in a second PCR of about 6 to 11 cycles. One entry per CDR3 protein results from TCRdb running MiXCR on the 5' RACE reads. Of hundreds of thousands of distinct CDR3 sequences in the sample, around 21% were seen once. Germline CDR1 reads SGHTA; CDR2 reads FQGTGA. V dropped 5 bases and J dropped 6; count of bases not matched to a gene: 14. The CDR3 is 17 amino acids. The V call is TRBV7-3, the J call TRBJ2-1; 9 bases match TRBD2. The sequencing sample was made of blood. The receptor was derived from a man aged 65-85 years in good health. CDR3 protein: CASSPRVGGGVTNEQFF. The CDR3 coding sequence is TGTGCCAGCAGCCCCAGGGTCGGCGGGGGGGTAACCAATGAGCAGTTCTTC.